This T cell receptor beta chain was obtained from a study of a mutant IDH1 vaccine in newly diagnosed glioma. Across the study: Vaccines began 4-6 weeks after radiotherapy alone, or with temozolomide cycles. There were 62.5% males and around 38% females among treated patients, whose mean age was roughly 40 years. Patients got radiotherapy, temozolomide, or both beforehand, and most got both.

Worth noting for this clone: Its antigen is not known.

The ends were cut back, 4 bases at V and 1 base at J, with 8 bases in the middle. This CDR3 comprises 13 residues. Looked up from germline, CDR1 is SGHTS and CDR2 is YDEGEE. The data were produced by immunoSEQ multiplex PCR, yet TCRdb's version contains in-frame clones alone and is incomplete. The sample consists of approximately 50,000 clones, about 89% of them appearing once. Time point reported: week 23, last vaccination. What each vaccine dose contained was 300 ug of mutant IDH1 20-mer peptide, accompanied by topical imiquimod. The starting material was PBMCs, obtained from a glioma patient whose treatment included an IDH1 peptide vaccine. The receptor was derived from a man aged 35-49 years with glioma. V and J are TRBV5-8 and TRBJ1-1, with a weak D call TRBD1 (5 bases). The CDR3 DNA sequence: TGTGCCAGCAGCCCGGGACCGAACACTGAAGCTTTCTTT. This encodes CASSPGPNTEAFF.